The 8 T cell receptor beta chains listed next were all sequenced from one sample in a study of blood T cell repertoires in COVID-19. The protocol was immunoSEQ multiplex PCR, while the TCRdb copy is restricted to in-frame clones and leaves out a portion. This sample has under 250,000 clones; nearly 85% occur once, and the top ten carry around 5.5%. The specimen sequenced was peripheral blood. The receptors shown here come from a human donor in a cohort sampled during active COVID-19.

The V and J genes are TRBV30 and TRBJ2-7; D is unclear. This CDR3 comprises 13 residues. The germline V and J ends were trimmed by 5 bases and 3 bases, with 14 bases remaining between them. Germline CDR1 is GTSNPN and CDR2 is SVGIG (reference sequence). CDR3: CAWALSLYYEQYF. CDR3 DNA sequence: TGTGCCTGGGCCCTGTCCCTTTACTACGAGCAGTACTTC.

V is TRBV27 and J is TRBJ2-3; TRBD2 aligns across 11 bases. The CDR3 runs 16 residues. The V gene's germline CDR1 is MNHEY and CDR2 SMNVEV (reference sequence). The trim removed 4 bases at V and 5 bases at J, leaving 8 bases unmatched. CDR3 region: CASSSKLAGEVDTQYF. The CDR3 DNA follows: TGTGCCAGCAGTTCAAAACTAGCGGGAGAAGTAGATACGCAGTATTTT.

Points on this clone: At one end, the junction sequence differs from germline, possibly due to a read error. This chain links TRBV19 with TRBJ1-3; tentative D call: TRBD1 (5 bases). Germline assignment: CDR1 LNHDA and CDR2 SQIVND (reference sequence). This CDR3 region has 14 residues. Written as DNA, the CDR3 is TGTGCCAGTAGTATGGACAACTCTGGAAACACCACATATTTT. It codes for CASSMDNSGNTTYF. Supplemented by reference TRBV19 and TRBJ1-3, the full variable domain reads DGGITQSPKYLFRKEGQNVTLSCEQNLNHDAMYWYRQDPGQGLRLIYYSQIVNDFQKGDIAEGYSVSREKKESFPLTVTSAQKNPTAFYLCASSMDNSGNTTYFGEGSWLTVV.

The chain recombines TRBV5-4 with TRBJ1-4, with 8 bases lining up with TRBD1. Germline-derived CDR1 and CDR2 are SGHNT and YYREEE (reference sequence). The CDR3 loop spans 15 amino acids. The trim removed 4 bases at V and 5 bases at J, leaving 7 bases unmatched. For the CDR3, the DNA is TGTGCCAGCAGCCCGACGGGACAGGCGAATGAAAAACTGTTTTTT. It encodes CASSPTGQANEKLFF.

The chain is built from TRBV24-1 and TRBJ2-3; 9 nucleotides line up with TRBD1. CDR3 length equals 17 residues. The junction had 10 bases not matched to a gene; V was cut back by 3 bases and J by 4 bases. Germline V gene sequence: CDR1 KGHDR, CDR2 SFDVKD. The CDR3 reads CATSDPSGTGFPDTQYF. The CDR3 DNA follows: TGTGCCACCAGTGATCCCTCCGGGACAGGGTTCCCAGATACGCAGTATTTT.

The V gene is TRBV30, the J gene TRBJ1-1; no clear D. The V gene lost 4 bases and the J gene lost 0 bases, with 9 bases spanning the gap. Germline V gene lookup returns CDR1 GTSNPN and CDR2 SVGIG (reference sequence). The CDR3 consists of 13 residues. CDR3 coding DNA: TGTGCCTGGAACGGGAACGTGAACACTGAAGCTTTCTTT. Protein sequence: CAWNGNVNTEAFF.

The chain joins TRBV7-9 to TRBJ2-5; 10 nucleotides match TRBD1. Germline V lookup: CDR1 SEHNR, CDR2 FQNEAQ (reference sequence). This CDR3 contains 15 residues. V shed 5 bases, J shed 6 bases, and the junction held 9 bases outside the gene matches. This chain's CDR3 is CASSLDRGQRQTQYF. The CDR3 DNA sequence: TGTGCCAGCAGCCTCGACAGGGGGCAGAGGCAGACCCAGTACTTC.

The rearrangement joins TRBV18 to TRBJ1-4, with TRBD1 matching 7 bases. The CDR3 length is 13 residues. CDR1 and CDR2 from the germline V gene are KGHSH and LQKENI. With V trimmed by 4 bases and J by 6 bases, 2 bases remained unmatched. CDR3 sequence reads: CASSRDRDEKLFF. The CDR3, as DNA: TGTGCCAGCTCACGAGACAGGGATGAAAAACTGTTTTTT.